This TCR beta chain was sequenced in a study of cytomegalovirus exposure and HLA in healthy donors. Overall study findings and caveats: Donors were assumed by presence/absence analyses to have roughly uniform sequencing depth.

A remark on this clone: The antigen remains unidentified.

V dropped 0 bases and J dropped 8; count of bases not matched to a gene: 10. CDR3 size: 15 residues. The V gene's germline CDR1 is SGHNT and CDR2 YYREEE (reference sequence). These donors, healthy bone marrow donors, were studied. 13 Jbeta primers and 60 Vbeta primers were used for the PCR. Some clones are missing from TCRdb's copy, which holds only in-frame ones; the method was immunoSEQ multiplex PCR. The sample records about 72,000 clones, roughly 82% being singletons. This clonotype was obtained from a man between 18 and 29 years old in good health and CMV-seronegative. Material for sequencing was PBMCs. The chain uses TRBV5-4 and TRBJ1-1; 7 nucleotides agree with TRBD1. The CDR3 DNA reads TGTGCCAGCAGCTTGGACACCCGCCAGGGGGTAGAAGCTTTCTTT. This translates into CASSLDTRQGVEAFF.